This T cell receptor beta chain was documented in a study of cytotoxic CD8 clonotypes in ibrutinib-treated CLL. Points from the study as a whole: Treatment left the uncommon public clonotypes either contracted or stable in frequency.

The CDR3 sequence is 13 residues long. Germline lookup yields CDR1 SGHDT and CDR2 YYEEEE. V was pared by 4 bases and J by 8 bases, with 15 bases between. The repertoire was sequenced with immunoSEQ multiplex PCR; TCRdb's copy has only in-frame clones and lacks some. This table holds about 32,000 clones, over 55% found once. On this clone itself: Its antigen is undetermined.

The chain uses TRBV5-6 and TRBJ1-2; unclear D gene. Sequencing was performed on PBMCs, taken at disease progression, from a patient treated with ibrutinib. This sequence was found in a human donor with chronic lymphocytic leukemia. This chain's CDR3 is CASSPDAIGGYTF. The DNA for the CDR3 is TGTGCCAGCAGCCCGGACGCCATAGGGGGCTACACCTTC.